This entry describes one T cell receptor (beta chain). The antigen is unknown. This specimen comes from a study of OX40 agonist ivuxolimab in advanced cancers. Study results and limitations: The 0.1-3.0 mg/kg partial responders had among the lowest clonal expansion.

Clones were sequenced by immunoSEQ multiplex PCR, and TCRdb holds only the in-frame ones, with some missing. The sample gives tens of thousands of clones, 90% to 95% of which show up once; roughly 0.5% is in the top ten. V was cut by 8 bases and J by 3 bases, with 13 bases left in between. The CDR3 runs to 13 residues. Germline V CDR1 and CDR2: LNHDA, SQIVND (reference sequence). This sequence originates from an adult with an advanced solid tumor such as melanoma, head and neck, liver or kidney cancer. The genes are TRBV19 and TRBJ1-1, with D uncertain. The specimen was CD4+ or CD8+ T cells sorted from blood, collected in a trial of the OX40 agonist ivuxolimab. CDR3 sequence reads: CASAKSEYTEAFF. The CDR3 nucleotides read TGTGCCAGTGCCAAATCAGAGTACACTGAAGCTTTCTTT. The full variable domain, completed using reference TRBV19 and TRBJ1-1, is DGGITQSPKYLFRKEGQNVTLSCEQNLNHDAMYWYRQDPGQGLRLIYYSQIVNDFQKGDIAEGYSVSREKKESFPLTVTSAQKNPTAFYLCASAKSEYTEAFFGQGTRLTVV.